This T cell receptor (beta chain) originates from a study of cytomegalovirus exposure and HLA in healthy donors. Primers included in the PCR were 60 Vbeta and 13 Jbeta primers. In the authors' workflow: Roughly 11 million shared chains were among the roughly 80 million unique TCR beta chains that a later analysis counted. The method was immunoSEQ multiplex PCR; TCRdb's version includes in-frame clones alone and lacks a portion of them. That table is the source of V, J and clone size, and D and trimming were worked out from the DNA. This sample has around 150,000 clones, with 70% to 80% found just once. Those who donated were healthy bone marrow donors. Regarding this clone: Its cognate antigen is unknown. In the same sample, other DNA sequences code for this CDR3.

Study-level findings and limits: Association of a missense DCLRE1C variant with TCR beta V- and J-gene trimming was reported in a later analysis.

Germline CDR1 SQVTM, CDR2 ANQGSEA. The CDR3 is 14 residues long. V shed 4 bases, J shed 6 bases, and the junction held 6 bases outside the gene matches. The specimen sequenced was PBMCs. J is TRBJ2-1 and V is TRBV29-1; 10 bases map to TRBD2. This TCR was recovered from a young man in good health and CMV-seronegative. The CDR3, as DNA: TGCAGCGTTGTCGGTCTAGCGGGAGTCAATGAGCAGTTCTTC. Amino acids: CSVVGLAGVNEQFF.